Each of the 20 T cell receptor beta chains below was sequenced from the same sample in a study of CD8+ T cells in alopecia areata. RNA, once extracted, was reverse transcribed into cDNA for use as the sequencing template. TCRdb's table, derived via immunoSEQ multiplex PCR, lists solely in-frame clones and lacks some. The sample includes roughly 120,000 clones, 55% to 70% of them seen just once. The sequenced sample was CD4+ T cells sorted from blood. The receptors here all came from a human donor in good health.

The rearrangement links TRBV5-1 to TRBJ2-3; 7 nucleotides match TRBD2. V shed 0 bases, J shed 0 bases, and the junction held 4 bases outside the gene matches. The CDR3 is 16 amino acids. CDR1 is SGHRS and CDR2 is YFSETQ in the germline V gene. As DNA, the CDR3 is TGCGCCAGCAGCTTGGCCATCGGGGGGAGCACAGATACGCAGTATTTT. The encoded protein is CASSLAIGGSTDTQYF. Drawing the rest from reference TRBV5-1 and TRBJ2-3, the complete variable domain is KAGVTQTPRYLIKTRGQQVTLSCSPISGHRSVSWYQQTPGQGLQFLFEYFSETQRNKGNFPGRFSGRQFSNSRSEMNVSTLELGDSALYLCASSLAIGGSTDTQYFGPGTRLTVL.

The V and J genes are TRBV19 and TRBJ2-7; D unclear. V lost 5 bases and J lost 0, with 11 bases in between. Germline CDR1 and CDR2: LNHDA and SQIVND (reference sequence). The CDR3 is made up of 14 amino acids. This chain's CDR3 is CASSVTRSSYEQYF. The CDR3 region has the DNA TGTGCCAGTAGTGTAACGAGGAGCTCCTACGAGCAGTACTTC.

This sequence joins TRBV13 and TRBJ1-6; no firm D call. This CDR3 comprises 14 residues. V lost 5 bases and J 10 bases, leaving 15 bases between the germline ends. Germline V gene sequence: CDR1 PRHDT, CDR2 FYEKMQ (reference sequence). The CDR3: CASSLRLNGSPLHF. Here the CDR3 DNA reads TGTGCCAGCAGCCTCAGACTCAATGGGTCACCCCTCCACTTT.

This clone was found a few times. The chain links TRBV5-1 to TRBJ1-5; D might be TRBD1 (5 bases). V gave up 5 bases and J gave up 4 bases, with 13 bases separating them. The CDR3 spans 14 residues. Germline V lookup: CDR1 SGHRS, CDR2 YFSETQ. The CDR3 bases are TGCGCCAGCAGTTCCCTCGGGGGGAATCAGCCCCAGCATTTT. Translating gives CASSSLGGNQPQHF. Variable domain in full (rest from reference TRBV5-1 and TRBJ1-5): KAGVTQTPRYLIKTRGQQVTLSCSPISGHRSVSWYQQTPGQGLQFLFEYFSETQRNKGNFPGRFSGRQFSNSRSEMNVSTLELGDSALYLCASSSLGGNQPQHFGDGTRLSIL.

This chain connects TRBV9 to TRBJ1-2, with TRBD1 matching 8 bases. Germline V gives CDR1 SGDLS, CDR2 YYNGEE. This CDR3 has 15 amino acids. The ends lost 4 bases at V and 4 bases at J; junction bases unmatched: 9. Here the CDR3 reads CASSPTGEPLYGYTF. In nucleotides, the CDR3 is TGTGCCAGCAGCCCGACAGGGGAACCGCTCTATGGCTACACCTTC.

The chain couples TRBV30 to TRBJ2-7; no reliable D call. Germline lookup yields CDR1 GTSNPN and CDR2 SVGIG (reference sequence). Trimming left V 4 bases short and J 7 bases short, with 14 bases between. There are 12 residues in the CDR3. CDR3 sequence (DNA): TGTGCCTGGAATACCCTGAGGAGTGAGCAGTACTTC. Amino acids: CAWNTLRSEQYF.

Comments on this clone: Other DNA sequences of this sample code for an identical CDR3. The chain employs TRBV5-1 and TRBJ2-3, with 7 bases aligning to TRBD1. After removal of 0 bases from V and 5 bases from J, the junction contained 3 bases not matched to a gene. CDR1 and CDR2 (germline): SGHRS, YFSETQ. This CDR3 region has 14 residues. The DNA of the CDR3 is TGCGCCAGCAGCTTGGGACAGGGTGGAGATACGCAGTATTTT. This sequence encodes CASSLGQGGDTQYF.

This chain joins TRBV5-4 and TRBJ1-1, with unresolved D. CDR3 size: 12 residues. Germline lookup yields CDR1 SGHNT and CDR2 YYREEE (reference sequence). V dropped 2 bases and J dropped 5 bases, with 7 bases sitting between them. In nucleotides, the CDR3 is TGTGCCAGCAGCTTTGACGGGACTGAAGCTTTCTTT. It encodes CASSFDGTEAFF.

This clone was found a few times. V and J are TRBV29-1 and TRBJ2-5; 7 bases align to TRBD1. Germline V lookup: CDR1 SQVTM, CDR2 ANQGSEA. After removal of 7 bases from V and 1 base from J, the junction contained 9 bases not matched to a gene. This CDR3 comprises 14 residues. CDR3 sequence (DNA): TGCAGCGCGATTCACAGGGGCAGCCAAGAGACCCAGTACTTC. As protein: CSAIHRGSQETQYF.

This rearrangement joins TRBV28 to TRBJ2-7; no definite D call. V shed 3 bases and J shed 9 bases, with 12 bases lying between them. The CDR3 sequence is 12 residues long. CDR1 and CDR2 (germline): MDHEN, SYDVKM. CDR3 region: CASSLRLVGQYF. The CDR3 coding sequence is TGTGCCAGCAGTTTGCGACTCGTAGGGCAGTACTTC.

The rearrangement uses TRBV9 and TRBJ2-3; a possible D gene is TRBD2 (5 bases). The CDR3 runs to 15 residues. V shed 0 bases and J shed 1 base, with 9 bases lying between them. The germline V gene has CDR1 SGDLS and CDR2 YYNGEE. The CDR3 DNA is TGTGCCAGCAGCGTAGGGCGGGCCGGCACAGATACGCAGTATTTT. Translating gives CASSVGRAGTDTQYF.

The J gene is TRBJ2-3, the V gene TRBV5-4; tentatively, D is TRBD1 or TRBD2 (5 bases each). Germline V lookup: CDR1 SGHNT, CDR2 YYREEE (reference sequence). The germline V and J ends were trimmed by 7 bases and 2 bases, with 14 bases remaining between them. The CDR3 runs 14 residues. DNA for the CDR3: TGTGCCAGCTCAGAGGGGCAGATCACAGATACGCAGTATTTT. Translating it yields CASSEGQITDTQYF.

The chain employs TRBV29-1 and TRBJ2-3; D is unresolved. From germline, CDR1 is SQVTM and CDR2 ANQGSEA. The CDR3 contains 13 residues. V dropped 7 bases and J dropped 2 bases, with 13 bases sitting between them. The CDR3 protein is CSARVGNTDTQYF. Here the CDR3 DNA reads TGCAGCGCCCGTGTAGGGAACACAGATACGCAGTATTTT.

The chain combines TRBV4-1 with TRBJ2-6; 10 bases fit TRBD1. The CDR3 loop spans 20 amino acids. V was pared by 0 bases and J by 2 bases, with 10 bases of the junction left unmatched. Germline lookup yields CDR1 MGHRA and CDR2 YSYEKL. The CDR3 loop is CASSQDPLGDRGAGANVLTF. The DNA of the CDR3 is TGCGCCAGCAGCCAAGATCCCCTAGGGGACAGGGGCGCTGGGGCCAACGTCCTGACTTTC.

The rearrangement uses TRBV6-5 and TRBJ2-7, with 9 bases that match TRBD1. CDR3 size: 16 residues. Germline values: CDR1 MNHEY, CDR2 SVGAGI. Unmatched junction bases numbered 9, after V lost 2 bases and J lost 4 bases. DNA for the CDR3: TGTGCCAGCAGTTACGCTACAGGGGGCGGCCTTTACGAGCAGTACTTC. This encodes CASSYATGGGLYEQYF.

Concerning this clone: Other nucleotide sequences in the sample specify the same CDR3. The chain carries TRBV29-1 and TRBJ1-2; unclear D gene. V shed 4 bases and J shed 7 bases, with 4 bases lying between them. The CDR3 contains 9 residues. The germline V gene has CDR1 SQVTM and CDR2 ANQGSEA. The CDR3 DNA is TGCAGCGTTGTACCTGGCTACACCTTC. Amino acid sequence: CSVVPGYTF.

The chain uses TRBV30 and TRBJ1-1; D ambiguous. V was cut by 2 bases and J by 6 bases, with 10 bases left in between. Germline V CDR1 and CDR2: GTSNPN, SVGIG (reference sequence). CDR3 length equals 12 residues. The CDR3: CAWSRLGAEAFF. As DNA, the CDR3 is TGTGCCTGGAGTCGGCTGGGCGCTGAAGCTTTCTTT.

This clone turned up a few times. The chain uses TRBV27 and TRBJ1-1, with a possible D match to TRBD1 (5 bases). CDR1 MNHEY and CDR2 SMNVEV come from the germline V gene (reference sequence). Trimming shortened V by 5 bases and J by 1 base, and 8 bases separated the two germline ends. The CDR3 totals 13 residues. CDR3 region: CASSRQTNTEAFF. In DNA, the CDR3 is TGTGCCAGCAGTCGACAGACGAACACTGAAGCTTTCTTT.

The chain employs TRBV2 and TRBJ2-3, with 8 bases matching TRBD1. V gave up 6 bases and J gave up 3 bases; unmatched junction bases: 11. The CDR3 loop spans 16 amino acids. The germline V gene encodes CDR1 SNHLY and CDR2 FYNNEI. Written as DNA, the CDR3 is TGTGCCAGCAGCAAACTTCAGGGGGCAAGGACAGATACGCAGTATTTT. This encodes CASSKLQGARTDTQYF.

The chain recombines TRBV7-9 with TRBJ1-5; D is uncertain. Germline V gene sequence: CDR1 SEHNR, CDR2 FQNEAQ (reference sequence). The CDR3 contains 14 residues. The V end lost 5 bases, the J end lost 2 bases, and 10 bases lay between the germline ends. CDR3 sequence: CASSTDGGNQPQHF. CDR3 coding DNA: TGTGCCAGCAGCACTGACGGGGGCAATCAGCCCCAGCATTTT.